The 26 T cell receptor beta chains listed next were all sequenced from one sample in a study of CD8 T cells in Susac syndrome. Reverse transcription of roughly 0.5 to 1 ug RNA was carried out with random hexamers. TCRdb called the immunoSEQ multiplex PCR reads again in MiXCR, with one record for every CDR3 protein. The sample consists of more than 200,000 distinct CDR3 sequences, about 94% of them appearing once. The sample was CD4+ T cells from PBMCs. The receptors were sampled from a human donor with Susac syndrome.

The CDR3 region has the DNA TGTGCCAGCAGGAAAGGGGGGGAGAACTATGGCTACACCTTC. Translation gives CASRKGGENYGYTF. The rearrangement joins TRBV27 to TRBJ1-2, with D possibly matching TRBD1 (6 bases). In germline, CDR1 is MNHEY, CDR2 SMNVEV (reference sequence). This CDR3 is built from 14 residues. V gave up 6 bases and J gave up 2 bases, with 13 bases separating them.

The chain is built from TRBV29-1 and TRBJ2-3, with D possibly called TRBD1 or TRBD2 (5 bases each). The length of the CDR3 is 14 residues. Germline V gene sequence: CDR1 SQVTM, CDR2 ANQGSEA. V was trimmed by 7 bases and J by 5 bases, leaving 19 bases between them. CDR3 protein: CSATAGSRGDTQYF. For the CDR3, the DNA is TGCAGCGCAACGGCAGGGAGTCGGGGAGATACGCAGTATTTT.

CDR3 DNA: TGCGCCAGCAGCCAAGGAGGGGGACCTTCACCTAACACCGGGGAGCTGTTTTTT. The encoded protein is CASSQGGGPSPNTGELFF. The V gene is TRBV4-3, the J gene TRBJ2-2; D may be TRBD1 (6 bases). The length of the CDR3 is 18 residues. Looked up from germline, CDR1 is LGHNA and CDR2 is YSLEER. The ends were cut back, 1 base at V and 2 bases at J, with 17 bases in the middle.

The rearrangement uses TRBV24-1 and TRBJ1-4, with D perhaps TRBD1 (5 bases). Germline V gene lookup returns CDR1 KGHDR and CDR2 SFDVKD. V lost 2 bases, J lost 5 bases, and 14 bases lay in between. The CDR3 is 16 amino acids. CDR3 protein: CATSDSGADSNEKLFF. Written as DNA, the CDR3 is TGTGCCACCAGTGATTCCGGGGCAGATTCGAATGAAAAACTGTTTTTT.

Written as DNA, the CDR3 is TGTGCCAGCAGTTACGGACAGCATCAAGAGACCCAGTACTTC. Translating it yields CASSYGQHQETQYF. The J gene is TRBJ2-5, the V gene TRBV6-5, with a weak D call TRBD1 (6 bases). The CDR3 runs to 14 residues. Trimming pared 2 bases from V and 2 bases from J, leaving 9 bases between. Germline values: CDR1 MNHEY, CDR2 SVGAGI.

The chain has TRBV19 and TRBJ2-4, with 9 bases lining up with TRBD2. Germline V CDR1 and CDR2: LNHDA, SQIVND (reference sequence). Germline trimming cut 4 bases from V and 8 bases from J; bases unmatched to any gene: 12. The CDR3 has 16 amino acids. DNA for the CDR3: TGTGCCAGTAGTAAAGACTTGCGGGGGGGCTATGACATTCAGTACTTC. This translates into CASSKDLRGGYDIQYF. Filled out from reference TRBV19 and TRBJ2-4, the complete variable domain reads DGGITQSPKYLFRKEGQNVTLSCEQNLNHDAMYWYRQDPGQGLRLIYYSQIVNDFQKGDIAEGYSVSREKKESFPLTVTSAQKNPTAFYLCASSKDLRGGYDIQYFGAGTRLSVL.

J is TRBJ1-2 and V is TRBV13; no clear D gene. Germline V gene data show CDR1 as PRHDT and CDR2 as FYEKMQ (reference sequence). Trimming cost V 8 bases and J 4 bases, with 11 bases left between them. The CDR3 loop spans 12 amino acids. The CDR3 reads CASAQGSYGYTF. The CDR3 DNA reads TGTGCCAGCGCCCAAGGCAGCTATGGCTACACCTTC.

This chain links TRBV25-1 with TRBJ2-7; D gene ambiguous. This CDR3 comprises 15 residues. Germline V gene data show CDR1 as MGHDK and CDR2 as SYGVNS. Between the trimmed V and J ends, which lost 1 base and 6 bases, there was a span of 16 bases. The CDR3, as DNA: TGTGCCAGCAGTGAATTATGGAAACCGGGCGGCGAGCAGTACTTC. Its translation: CASSELWKPGGEQYF.

V gene TRBV3-1 combines with J gene TRBJ1-1; D is possibly TRBD1 (5 bases). Germline V gives CDR1 LGHDT, CDR2 YNNKEL (reference sequence). The CDR3 has 14 amino acids. V lost 5 bases, J lost 6 bases, and 16 bases lay in between. DNA for the CDR3: TGTGCCAGCAGCGAGGGGCCGGGGGTATCTGAAGCTTTCTTT. Protein product: CASSEGPGVSEAFF.

The chain links TRBV5-1 to TRBJ2-1, with 9 bases lining up with TRBD2. CDR3 length: 14 residues. V shed 0 bases and J 9 bases; nucleotides not matched to a gene: 4. Germline assignment: CDR1 SGHRS and CDR2 YFSETQ. As DNA, the CDR3 is TGCGCCAGCAGCTTGGGGACTAGCGAGGGTGAGCAGTTCTTC. Residues: CASSLGTSEGEQFF.

The rearrangement links TRBV6-4 to TRBJ1-1, with TRBD1 identical over 8 bases. CDR1 and CDR2 from the germline V gene are MRHNA and SNTAGT. This CDR3 spans 13 amino acids. V dropped 6 bases and J dropped 3; count of bases not matched to a gene: 3. As DNA, the CDR3 is TGTGCCAGCAGACCGGACAGGGACACTGAAGCTTTCTTT. Residues: CASRPDRDTEAFF.

The V call is TRBV9, the J call TRBJ2-7; TRBD1 might be the D (5 bases). Germline CDR1 SGDLS, CDR2 YYNGEE. The CDR3 length is 15 residues. V lost 4 bases, J lost 1 base, and 15 bases lay in between. The CDR3 DNA is TGTGCCAGCAGCATGGGGCCGATTCAATCCTACGAGCAGTACTTC. Its protein product is CASSMGPIQSYEQYF.

This sequence joins TRBV20-1 and TRBJ2-7; 10 bases are shared with TRBD1. With V trimmed by 4 bases and J by 9 bases, 9 bases remained unmatched. This CDR3 contains 13 residues. CDR1 is DFQATT and CDR2 is SNEGSKA in the germline V gene (reference sequence). CDR3 amino acids: CSATDRGISGQYF. The CDR3 DNA follows: TGCAGTGCTACGGACAGGGGGATATCAGGGCAGTACTTC.

The V and J genes are TRBV20-1 and TRBJ1-2; D is uncertain. The V end was cut by 5 bases, the J end by 2 bases, with 9 bases between. CDR3 length equals 12 residues. CDR1 is DFQATT, CDR2 SNEGSKA, per germline (reference sequence). CDR3 amino acids: CSAAVRNYGYTF. The CDR3, as DNA: TGCAGTGCTGCGGTCAGAAACTATGGCTACACCTTC.

The rearrangement uses TRBV3-1 and TRBJ2-7; 10 nucleotides agree with TRBD2. After removal of 4 bases from V and 0 bases from J, the junction contained 6 bases not matched to a gene. The CDR3 has 16 amino acids. Germline V lookup: CDR1 LGHDT, CDR2 YNNKEL (reference sequence). The CDR3 protein is CASSPVAGGSSYEQYF. In DNA form, the CDR3 reads TGTGCCAGCAGCCCCGTAGCGGGGGGAAGCTCCTACGAGCAGTACTTC.

The V call is TRBV30, the J call TRBJ1-3; 7 nucleotides match TRBD1. Germline CDR1 GTSNPN, CDR2 SVGIG (reference sequence). The junction had 4 bases not matched to a gene; V was cut back by 0 bases and J by 2 bases. There are 15 residues in the CDR3. CDR3 bases: TGTGCCTGGAGTGTACCCACAGGGGCTGGAAACACCATATATTTT. It yields the protein CAWSVPTGAGNTIYF.

The chain uses TRBV20-1 and TRBJ1-1; D uncertain. Germline V gene lookup returns CDR1 DFQATT and CDR2 SNEGSKA (reference sequence). The CDR3 is made up of 12 amino acids. V gave up 5 bases and J gave up 2 bases, with 9 bases separating them. The CDR3 loop reads CSARSVNTEAFF. The CDR3 DNA is TGCAGTGCTCGTTCGGTAAACACTGAAGCTTTCTTT.

The chain employs TRBV9 and TRBJ2-7, with D hard to call. V lost 0 bases and J lost 4, with 14 bases in between. CDR1 is SGDLS, CDR2 YYNGEE, per germline. The CDR3 consists of 15 residues. In nucleotides, the CDR3 is TGTGCCAGCAGCGTAGGAGGAAGGGAAGAGTACGAGCAGTACTTC. It is translated as CASSVGGREEYEQYF.

The chain employs TRBV7-2 and TRBJ1-1; unclear D gene. CDR1 is SGHTA, CDR2 FQGNSA, per germline. V was clipped by 2 bases and J by 8 bases, with 9 bases between them. The CDR3 is 12 residues long. The CDR3 nucleotides are TGTGCCAGCAGCTTAAGAGAGGGAGAAGCTTTCTTT. Translation gives CASSLREGEAFF.

The chain is built from TRBV5-5 and TRBJ1-1, with D tentatively TRBD1 (5 bases). The CDR3 length is 16 residues. V lost 4 bases, J lost 4 bases, and 20 bases lay in between. Germline CDR1 is SGHKS and CDR2 is YYEKEE (reference sequence). CDR3 sequence reads: CASSGGPTRVATEAFF. The CDR3 DNA sequence: TGTGCCAGCAGCGGGGGACCGACCAGGGTTGCCACTGAAGCTTTCTTT.

The gene calls are TRBV3-1 and TRBJ2-6; the D is unclear. V was trimmed by 6 bases and J by 4 bases, leaving 4 bases between them. The CDR3 contains 12 residues. From germline, CDR1 is LGHDT and CDR2 YNNKEL (reference sequence). CDR3 protein: CASRRGANVLTF. Here the CDR3 DNA reads TGTGCCAGCAGACGGGGGGCCAACGTCCTGACTTTC.

V and J are TRBV6-5 and TRBJ1-6, with D possibly being TRBD1 (5 bases). V was pared by 8 bases and J by 6 bases, with 11 bases between. CDR1 and CDR2 from the germline V gene are MNHEY and SVGAGI. The CDR3 is 13 residues long. The CDR3: CASVPGPNSPLHF. For the CDR3, the DNA is TGTGCCAGCGTTCCGGGACCTAATTCACCCCTCCACTTT.

This chain links TRBV6-2 or TRBV6-3 with TRBJ1-1, with 9 nucleotides matching TRBD1. Germline V lookup: CDR1 MNHEY, CDR2 SVGEGT. The trim removed 0 bases at V and 5 bases at J, leaving 4 bases unmatched. This CDR3 is 15 amino acids long. CDR3 DNA sequence: TGTGCCAGCAGTTACTCATGGGACAGGGAGACTGAAGCTTTCTTT. Translated, it gives CASSYSWDRETEAFF.

The chain joins TRBV5-1 to TRBJ2-5; TRBD1 aligns across 12 bases. V lost 4 bases, J lost 2 bases, and 3 bases stayed unmatched. Germline CDR1 reads SGHRS; CDR2 reads YFSETQ. There are 15 residues in the CDR3. The CDR3 nucleotides are TGCGCCAGCAGCAGGGACAGGGGGCAGCAAGAGACCCAGTACTTC. Translated: CASSRDRGQQETQYF.

The chain uses TRBV30 and TRBJ1-3; TRBD1 is a possible D gene (6 bases). The CDR3 has 13 residues. Germline V gene data show CDR1 as GTSNPN and CDR2 as SVGIG (reference sequence). V shed 2 bases and J shed 4 bases, with 9 bases lying between them. This chain's CDR3 is CAWSTGNGNTIYF. Here the CDR3 DNA reads TGTGCCTGGAGTACAGGGAACGGAAACACCATATATTTT.

J is TRBJ1-5 and V is TRBV5-6, with TRBD1 matching 9 bases. The V gene's germline CDR1 is SGHDT and CDR2 YYEEEE. The CDR3 loop spans 14 amino acids. The J segment lost 5 bases and the V segment lost 9 bases, leaving 9 bases of the junction unmatched. The CDR3 spells CAKTQGALDQPQHF. CDR3 in DNA: TGTGCCAAGACACAGGGGGCTTTGGATCAGCCCCAGCATTTT. The whole variable domain, remainder taken from reference TRBV5-6 and TRBJ1-5, is DAGVTQSPTHLIKTRGQQVTLRCSPKSGHDTVSWYQQALGQGPQFIFQYYEEEERQRGNFPDRFSGHQFPNYSSELNVNALLLGDSALYLCAKTQGALDQPQHFGDGTRLSIL.